The rows below give T cell receptor beta chains drawn from one sample of a study of blood T cell repertoires in COVID-19. Libraries were prepared by immunoSEQ multiplex PCR; TCRdb keeps only in-frame clonotypes and omits some of them. Counted here are fewer than 120,000 clones, over 60% occurring once; the ten biggest clones make up roughly 3.8%. Source material: peripheral blood. These receptors were collected from a woman of 80 years or more with acute or convalescent COVID-19. Each CDR3 is given with its conserved first and last residue. The order of the fields is clone size, D gene, J gene, V gene, CDR3 protein, CDR3 DNA. D genes are given only for firm matches. Size values are once, few and many counts, or a class for expanded clones, and some rows have none.

.,.,TRBJ1-2,TRBV11-2,CASSVGEGGGYTF,TGTGCCAGCAGCGTGGGGGAGGGGGGGGGCTACACCTTC
.,TRBD2,TRBJ2-7,TRBV28,CASSGLAGFVYEQYF,TGTGCCAGCAGCGGCCTAGCGGGATTCGTCTACGAGCAGTACTTC
.,.,TRBJ1-1,TRBV4-3,CASSPDWSPNTEAFF,TGCGCCAGCAGCCCAGACTGGAGTCCGAACACTGAAGCTTTCTTT
.,.,TRBJ1-5,TRBV10-3,CAISLTGDQPQHF,TGTGCCATCAGCTTAACGGGGGATCAGCCCCAGCATTTT
.,.,TRBJ1-5,TRBV6-5,CASSSQEFQPQHF,TGTGCCAGCAGTTCGCAGGAATTCCAGCCCCAGCATTTT
.,.,TRBJ1-6,TRBV6-1,CASSEDRGGVSPLHF,TGTGCCAGCAGTGAAGATCGGGGGGGGGTCTCACCCCTCCACTTT
.,.,TRBJ2-7,TRBV7-8,CASSIGPPGLTSYEQYF,TGTGCCAGCAGCATAGGACCTCCGGGACTTACGTCCTACGAGCAGTACTTC
once,.,TRBJ1-6,TRBV2,CASTEGFGVWTPLHF,TGTGCCAGCACCGAAGGGTTCGGGGTTTGGACACCCCTCCACTTT
.,.,TRBJ2-1,TRBV6-1,CASSDPRGAGRGEQFF,TGTGCCAGCAGTGACCCGAGGGGTGCGGGGCGGGGTGAGCAGTTCTTC
.,.,TRBJ1-4,TRBV7-9,CASSLLTGRTNEKLFF,TGTGCCAGCAGCCTTTTAACAGGGCGAACTAATGAAAAACTGTTTTTT
.,TRBD2,TRBJ2-1,TRBV11-2,CASSTLAGGPLGGQFF,TGTGCCAGCAGCACCCTAGCGGGAGGGCCCTTAGGAGGGCAGTTCTTC
.,TRBD2,TRBJ2-2,TRBV19,CASSISVLAGDFGELFF,TGTGCCAGTAGTATCTCCGTCCTGGCGGGAGACTTCGGGGAGCTGTTTTTT
.,TRBD1,TRBJ1-2,TRBV2,CASSARQGNGYTF,TGTGCCAGCAGCGCCCGACAGGGGAATGGCTACACCTTC
.,TRBD1,TRBJ2-7,TRBV6-1,CASSEGQGPYYEQYF,TGTGCCAGCAGTGAAGGACAGGGTCCCTACTACGAGCAGTACTTC
once,TRBD2,TRBJ2-5,TRBV3-1/TRBV3-2,CASSQVGRGYQETQYF,TGTGCCAGCAGCCAAGTCGGGCGGGGGTACCAAGAGACCCAGTACTTC
.,.,TRBJ1-4,TRBV3-1/TRBV3-2,CASSQRTAPTANEKLFF,TGTGCCAGCAGCCAGAGGACAGCCCCAACCGCTAATGAAAAACTGTTTTTT
.,TRBD2,TRBJ2-5,TRBV2,CASSRTSGLETQYF,TGTGCCAGCAGTAGGACTAGCGGGTTAGAGACCCAGTACTTC
once,TRBD1,TRBJ2-3,TRBV27,CASSRQGAIDTQYF,TGTGCCAGCAGTAGACAGGGGGCGATTGATACGCAGTATTTT
few,.,TRBJ1-4,TRBV7-9,CASRLGGSNEKLFF,TGTGCCAGCAGGCTCGGGGGTAGTAATGAAAAACTGTTTTTT
many,.,TRBJ1-5,TRBV6-2/TRBV6-3,CASSSGTWGQPQHF,TGTGCCAGCAGTTCAGGGACTTGGGGTCAGCCCCAGCATTTT
.,.,TRBJ1-1,TRBV20-1,CSASPRRYPGANEAFF,TGCAGTGCTAGTCCCCGTCGCTACCCAGGGGCAAATGAAGCTTTCTTT
once,.,TRBJ2-7,TRBV10-1,CASSESWTKNEQYF,TGCGCCAGCAGTGAGTCGTGGACAAAGAACGAGCAGTACTTC
.,TRBD1,TRBJ2-7,TRBV5-6,CASKRQGADEQYF,TGTGCCAGCAAACGACAGGGGGCGGACGAGCAGTACTTC
.,.,TRBJ2-5,TRBV3-1/TRBV3-2,CASSQPLSSQETQYF,TGTGCCAGCAGCCAACCCCTTAGCTCCCAAGAGACCCAGTACTTC
.,.,TRBJ2-5,TRBV7-8,CASSYLDRYRPNQETQYF,TGTGCCAGCAGCTACCTGGACAGATACCGACCCAACCAAGAGACCCAGTACTTC
once,TRBD2,TRBJ2-1,TRBV9,CASSVASVGGRVGNEQFF,TGTGCCAGCAGCGTAGCGTCGGTTGGCGGGAGGGTAGGGAATGAGCAGTTCTTC
.,.,TRBJ1-2,TRBV28,CASSLVSAGFGYTF,TGTGCCAGCAGTTTGGTGAGCGCAGGGTTTGGCTACACCTTC
.,.,TRBJ1-5,TRBV7-9,CASSSQGSPQHF,TGTGCCAGCAGCTCACAGGGAAGCCCCCAGCATTTT
.,.,TRBJ1-5,TRBV18,CASSPQSLAGGNQPQHF,TGTGCCAGCTCACCACAATCCCTCGCAGGGGGCAATCAGCCCCAGCATTTT
.,.,TRBJ2-3,TRBV18,CASSPTLNAGLGDTQYF,TGTGCCAGCTCACCAACTCTGAATGCAGGGCTCGGGGATACGCAGTATTTT
.,.,TRBJ1-5,TRBV6-5,CASNPTGFDQPQHF,TGTGCCAGCAACCCTACAGGGTTCGATCAGCCCCAGCATTTT
few,.,TRBJ1-2,TRBV5-6,CASSLGRTDNYGYTF,TGTGCCAGCAGCTTGGGTCGGACAGACAACTATGGCTACACCTTC
once,.,TRBJ1-4,TRBV6-4,CASSDPPGGAIVVNEKLFF,TGTGCCAGCAGTGACCCACCTGGAGGCGCGATAGTGGTTAATGAAAAACTGTTTTTT
few,TRBD1,TRBJ1-1,TRBV5-5,CASSLGQGLNTEAFF,TGTGCCAGCAGTCTAGGACAGGGGCTGAACACTGAAGCTTTCTTT
.,TRBD1,TRBJ1-2,TRBV6-2/TRBV6-3,CASSYPTGLNYGYTF,TGTGCCAGCAGTTACCCGACAGGGTTGAACTATGGCTACACCTTC
.,.,TRBJ2-5,TRBV30,CAWSMIQGIQETQYF,TGTGCCTGGAGTATGATCCAGGGAATCCAAGAGACCCAGTACTTC
few,.,TRBJ2-1,TRBV4-1,CASSQGQPNEQFF,TGCGCCAGCAGCCAAGGACAGCCAAATGAGCAGTTCTTC
few,TRBD1,TRBJ1-1,TRBV7-8,CASSPYRGRVLGTEAFF,TGTGCCAGCAGCCCCTACAGGGGGCGCGTCTTGGGTACTGAAGCTTTCTTT
.,.,TRBJ1-2,TRBV6-2/TRBV6-3,CASSRRRVGDGYTF,TGTGCCAGCAGTCGACGCAGGGTTGGCGATGGCTACACCTTC
.,.,TRBJ2-7,TRBV7-8,CASSLSQGLYEQYF,TGTGCCAGCAGCTTAAGTCAGGGGCTGTACGAGCAGTACTTC
once,TRBD1,TRBJ1-2,TRBV27,CASAPGQAPNYGYTF,TGTGCCAGCGCCCCGGGACAGGCCCCTAACTATGGCTACACCTTC
few,TRBD1,TRBJ2-1,TRBV5-1,CASSTMTGYEQFF,TGCGCCAGCAGCACGATGACAGGGTATGAGCAGTTCTTC
.,.,TRBJ2-7,TRBV2,CATGLGVSPSEQYF,TGTGCCACCGGGTTAGGGGTTAGCCCCAGCGAGCAGTACTTC
.,.,TRBJ2-1,TRBV6-2/TRBV6-3,CASSYSSTGSYNEQFF,TGTGCCAGCAGTTACTCGAGTACAGGTTCCTACAATGAGCAGTTCTTC
few,.,TRBJ1-4,TRBV6-4,CASSVGDPTWEKLFF,TGTGCCAGCTCGGTCGGGGATCCGACGTGGGAAAAACTGTTTTTT
few,TRBD1,TRBJ2-2,TRBV19,CASGRDRGTGELFF,TGTGCCAGCGGCCGGGACAGGGGGACCGGGGAGCTGTTTTTT